These 28 T cell receptor beta chains came from one sample sequenced in a study of PD-1 blockade in classical Hodgkin lymphoma. The patients all showed relapse after autologous stem cell transplantation, while their brentuximab vedotin exposure varied. Clones were sequenced by immunoSEQ multiplex PCR, and TCRdb holds only the in-frame ones, with some missing. The sample holds about 24,000 clones; roughly 80% are singletons and the top ten take about 8.6%. Sequencing was performed on peripheral blood mononuclear cells (PBMCs), taken before the second cycle of nivolumab. These TCRs come from a human donor with classical Hodgkin lymphoma.

The rearrangement uses TRBV6-6 and TRBJ1-1; 10 bases map to TRBD1. The CDR3 length is 16 residues. The V and J ends lost 2 bases and 3 bases, in that order; junction bases with no gene match: 6. CDR1 MNHNY and CDR2 SVGAGI come from the germline V gene (reference sequence). The CDR3 DNA sequence: TGTGCCAGCAGTTACCTTCGACAGGGGGCGGACACTGAAGCTTTCTTT. Protein sequence: CASSYLRQGADTEAFF.

This chain links TRBV11-3 with TRBJ2-5; 7 bases match TRBD1. The V gene's germline CDR1 is SGHNT and CDR2 YENEEA. The CDR3 extends over 16 amino acids. With V trimmed by 5 bases and J by 3 bases, 12 bases remained unmatched. CDR3 sequence reads: CASSPRLGTEEETQYF. In DNA, the CDR3 is TGTGCCAGCAGCCCAAGGCTCGGGACAGAGGAAGAGACCCAGTACTTC.

The chain carries TRBV9 and TRBJ1-2, with D possibly TRBD1 on 5 matching bases. V was pared by 0 bases and J by 7 bases, with 13 bases between. Germline V lookup: CDR1 SGDLS, CDR2 YYNGEE. The CDR3 extends over 14 amino acids. The CDR3 is CASSVAAGSSGYTF. The CDR3 DNA is TGTGCCAGCAGCGTAGCGGCAGGGTCGTCTGGCTACACCTTC.

The chain is built from TRBV10-3 and TRBJ2-7; 7 nucleotides line up with TRBD2. Germline CDR1 and CDR2: ENHRY and SYGVKD. The CDR3 is 14 residues long. Losses at the gene ends were 4 bases for V and 3 bases for J; bases not matched to a gene: 6. CDR3 protein: CAISALAASYEQYF. CDR3 nucleotide sequence: TGTGCCATCAGTGCCCTAGCGGCAAGCTACGAGCAGTACTTC.

CDR3 nucleotide sequence: TGCGCCAGCAGCCTGAGAATGCGGTCCTACGAGCAGTACTTC. It specifies CASSLRMRSYEQYF. V gene TRBV4-1 combines with J gene TRBJ2-7; D gene uncertain. The germline V and J ends were trimmed by 4 bases and 1 base, with 11 bases remaining between them. Germline CDR1 MGHRA, CDR2 YSYEKL. The CDR3 is made up of 14 amino acids.

The V gene is TRBV27, the J gene TRBJ2-7, with D perhaps TRBD1 (6 bases). The CDR3 is 14 amino acids. Trimming took 9 bases from V and 0 from J, leaving 15 bases between them. CDR1 is MNHEY and CDR2 is SMNVEV in the germline V gene (reference sequence). CDR3 DNA: TGTGCCAGTAGAGCCGGACAGTACTCCTACGAGCAGTACTTC. It translates to CASRAGQYSYEQYF.

V and J are TRBV7-2 and TRBJ1-6; D unresolved. This CDR3 comprises 15 residues. Germline V gives CDR1 SGHTA, CDR2 FQGNSA. V was trimmed by 1 base and J by 1 base, leaving 5 bases between them. CDR3: CASSLGRSYNSPLHF. In DNA form, the CDR3 reads TGTGCCAGCAGCTTAGGGAGGTCCTATAATTCACCCCTCCACTTT.

The V and J genes are TRBV19 and TRBJ1-1, with D perhaps TRBD1 (6 bases). The CDR3 spans 13 residues. V dropped 7 bases and J dropped 3 bases, with 12 bases sitting between them. The germline gives CDR1 LNHDA, CDR2 SQIVND (reference sequence). The CDR3 is CASTGARYTEAFF. The CDR3 DNA follows: TGTGCCAGTACAGGGGCGCGCTACACTGAAGCTTTCTTT.

The chain joins TRBV11-2 to TRBJ2-4, with D perhaps matching TRBD1 (7 bases). The V and J ends lost 5 bases and 1 base respectively, with 12 bases between them. Germline loops: CDR1 SGHAT, CDR2 FQNNGV. This CDR3 is built from 15 residues. For the CDR3, the DNA is TGTGCCAGCAGCGGAGGGGGCTCCGCCAAAAACATTCAGTACTTC. Its translation: CASSGGGSAKNIQYF.

This clone was counted a few times. CDR3 in amino acids: CASSLMVKGEAFF. The CDR3 DNA follows: TGTGCCAGCAGCTTAATGGTTAAGGGAGAAGCTTTCTTT. The chain joins TRBV7-3 to TRBJ1-1; D gene uncertain. CDR1 is SGHTA and CDR2 is FQGTGA in the germline V gene. V lost 1 base to trimming and J lost 8 bases, with 11 bases between them. This CDR3 has 13 amino acids.

The V call is TRBV18, the J call TRBJ2-1; no clear D. Germline assignment: CDR1 KGHSH and CDR2 LQKENI. Trimming removed 0 bases at V and 7 bases at J, with 7 bases between. The CDR3 extends over 13 amino acids. CDR3 residues: CASSPPVLNEQFF. CDR3 DNA: TGTGCCAGCTCACCACCAGTATTGAATGAGCAGTTCTTC. The full variable domain, in which reference TRBV18 and TRBJ2-1 provide the parts outside the CDR3, is NAGVMQNPRHLVRRRGQEARLRCSPMKGHSHVYWYRQLPEEGLKFMVYLQKENIIDESGMPKERFSAEFPKEGPSILRIQQVVRGDSAAYFCASSPPVLNEQFFGPGTRLTVL.

The chain combines TRBV11-3 with TRBJ1-4, with D unresolved. The V gene lost 4 bases and the J gene lost 6 bases, with 12 bases spanning the gap. The CDR3 runs to 14 residues. Germline V gives CDR1 SGHNT, CDR2 YENEEA. This CDR3 is CASSSSGRYEKLFF. CDR3 nucleotides: TGTGCCAGCAGCTCCTCGGGCCGTTATGAAAAACTGTTTTTT.

The rearrangement uses TRBV6-1 and TRBJ1-5; a weak D match, TRBD1 (6 bases). Trimming pared 8 bases from V and 4 bases from J, leaving 15 bases between. Germline CDR1 MNHNS, CDR2 SASEGT. CDR3 length: 14 amino acids. CDR3 bases: TGTGCCAGCGGGGGGCGCGAGCTAAATCAGCCCCAGCATTTT. Encoded protein: CASGGRELNQPQHF.

This chain uses TRBV6-4 with TRBJ2-7, with D possibly matching TRBD1 (6 bases). This CDR3 comprises 14 residues. Germline V gene lookup returns CDR1 MRHNA and CDR2 SNTAGT. The V end was cut by 4 bases, the J end by 5 bases, with 15 bases between. CDR3: CASSVGTGKHEQYF. The CDR3 coding sequence is TGTGCCAGCAGTGTAGGAACAGGGAAACACGAGCAGTACTTC.

The DNA for the CDR3 is TGTGCCAGCAGCTTAGCGGCCCTGCTAGCGGGAGGTACCGGGGAGCTGTTTTTT. Protein: CASSLAALLAGGTGELFF. The chain joins TRBV7-9 to TRBJ2-2, with 11 bases that match TRBD2. Looked up from germline, CDR1 is SEHNR and CDR2 is FQNEAQ (reference sequence). The CDR3 loop spans 18 amino acids. The junction had 8 bases not matched to a gene; V was cut back by 0 bases and J by 5 bases.

The V call is TRBV11-2, the J call TRBJ2-1; possibly TRBD1 or TRBD2 for D (5 bases each). CDR3 size: 15 residues. The V end lost 6 bases, the J end lost 2 bases, and 14 bases lay between the germline ends. From germline, CDR1 is SGHAT and CDR2 FQNNGV. CDR3 loop: CASREVWGTYNEQFF. In DNA form, the CDR3 reads TGTGCCAGCAGGGAAGTGTGGGGGACCTACAATGAGCAGTTCTTC. The whole variable domain, filled in from reference TRBV11-2 and TRBJ2-1, reads EAGVAQSPRYKIIEKRQSVAFWCNPISGHATLYWYQQILGQGPKLLIQFQNNGVVDDSQLPKDRFSAERLKGVDSTLKIQPAKLEDSAVYLCASREVWGTYNEQFFGPGTRLTVL.

This clone has just one count. The chain has TRBV10-3 and TRBJ1-3; D possibly corresponds to TRBD1 (6 bases). Trimming cost V 6 bases and J 1 base, with 10 bases left between them. Germline V CDR1 and CDR2: ENHRY, SYGVKD. CDR3 length equals 14 residues. The CDR3 region has the DNA TGTGCCATCAGCCCGACAGGATCTGGAAACACCATATATTTT. It translates to CAISPTGSGNTIYF.

The chain recombines TRBV19 with TRBJ1-3; possibly TRBD1 for D (6 bases). The V and J ends lost 5 bases and 4 bases respectively, with 12 bases between them. This CDR3 is 14 amino acids long. CDR1 is LNHDA and CDR2 is SQIVND in the germline V gene (reference sequence). CDR3 amino acids: CASSRPGGGNTIYF. For the CDR3, the DNA is TGTGCCAGTAGTCGGCCCGGGGGCGGAAACACCATATATTTT.

This chain uses TRBV5-1 with TRBJ2-2, with 10 bases matching TRBD1. The V and J ends lost 4 bases and 6 bases, in that order; junction bases with no gene match: 9. The CDR3 has 16 residues. Germline V gene data show CDR1 as SGHRS and CDR2 as YFSETQ. The CDR3 loop is CASSREGQGPAGELFF. DNA of the CDR3: TGCGCCAGCAGCAGGGAGGGACAGGGGCCGGCCGGGGAGCTGTTTTTT.

The chain combines TRBV9 with TRBJ2-1; D remains ambiguous. Trimming cost V 1 base and J 2 bases, with 4 bases left between them. Germline V lookup: CDR1 SGDLS, CDR2 YYNGEE. The CDR3 sequence is 13 residues long. The CDR3 sequence: CASSVLAYNEQFF. The CDR3 DNA is TGTGCCAGCAGCGTACTAGCCTACAATGAGCAGTTCTTC.

This sequence joins TRBV11-3 and TRBJ1-4, with 9 positions matching TRBD1. The CDR3 length is 15 residues. Trimming at V came to 5 bases and at J to 3 bases, leaving 4 bases not matched to a gene. CDR1 SGHNT and CDR2 YENEEA come from the germline V gene. This chain's CDR3 is CASSGQGRANEKLFF. The CDR3 region has the DNA TGTGCCAGCAGCGGACAGGGGAGGGCTAATGAAAAACTGTTTTTT. Variable domain in full (rest from reference TRBV11-3 and TRBJ1-4): EAGVVQSPRYKIIEKKQPVAFWCNPISGHNTLYWYLQNLGQGPELLIRYENEEAVDDSQLPKDRFSAERLKGVDSTLKIQPAELGDSAVYLCASSGQGRANEKLFFGSGTQLSVL.

V is TRBV9 and J is TRBJ2-1, with 14 nucleotides matching TRBD2. CDR3 size: 15 residues. Germline V gene data show CDR1 as SGDLS and CDR2 as YYNGEE. V shed 3 bases, J shed 9 bases, and the junction held 5 bases outside the gene matches. The CDR3 region is CASSAGLAGAAEQFF. The CDR3 nucleotides are TGTGCCAGCAGCGCGGGACTAGCGGGAGCCGCTGAGCAGTTCTTC.

The genes are TRBV6-1 and TRBJ2-7; D uncertain. The CDR3 runs 15 residues. Germline V gene lookup returns CDR1 MNHNS and CDR2 SASEGT. Trimming removed 1 base at V and 3 bases at J, with 13 bases between. CDR3 sequence: CASSEVLGSVYEQYF. In nucleotides, the CDR3 is TGTGCCAGCAGTGAAGTACTGGGCAGTGTCTACGAGCAGTACTTC.

The chain couples TRBV6-5 to TRBJ2-7; possibly TRBD1 or TRBD2 for D (5 bases each). The germline V gene has CDR1 MNHEY and CDR2 SVGAGI. V lost 5 bases and J lost 2, with 13 bases in between. The CDR3 totals 14 residues. CDR3 sequence: CASSETRGPYEQYF. Written as DNA, the CDR3 is TGTGCCAGCAGTGAGACCCGGGGACCCTACGAGCAGTACTTC.

The CDR3 region has the DNA TGTGCCAGCAGCCTTCGACTAGCGGGGTACGAGCAGTACTTC. It codes for CASSLRLAGYEQYF. The J gene is TRBJ2-7, the V gene TRBV7-8, with 11 nucleotides matching TRBD2. CDR3 length equals 14 residues. The germline CDR1 and CDR2 sequences are SGHVS and FQNEAQ. After removal of 5 bases from V and 4 bases from J, the junction contained 4 bases not matched to a gene.

Sample share makes this clone medium-sized. J is TRBJ2-7 and V is TRBV30; possibly TRBD1 or TRBD2 for D (5 bases each). The CDR3 sequence is 11 residues long. V dropped 5 bases and J dropped 4 bases, with 9 bases sitting between them. The germline gives CDR1 GTSNPN, CDR2 SVGIG (reference sequence). In DNA, the CDR3 is TGTGCCTGGGAGGGGAGTTACGAGCAGTACTTC. It translates to CAWEGSYEQYF.

The gene calls are TRBV29-1 and TRBJ2-1, with TRBD2 matching 8 bases. The CDR3 has 14 residues. Trimming took 6 bases from V and 8 from J; bases not matched to a gene: 12. Germline V gives CDR1 SQVTM, CDR2 ANQGSEA. The CDR3 is CSVDHGAGGYEQFF. DNA of the CDR3: TGCAGCGTGGACCACGGGGCGGGGGGCTATGAGCAGTTCTTC.

The sample holds one count of this clone. The J gene is TRBJ1-1, the V gene TRBV7-9; D is unclear. Germline V gives CDR1 SEHNR, CDR2 FQNEAQ (reference sequence). The CDR3 consists of 13 residues. V lost 3 bases to trimming and J lost 3 bases, with 8 bases between them. CDR3: CASSFSTYTEAFF. In DNA form, the CDR3 reads TGTGCCAGCAGCTTCTCCACGTACACTGAAGCTTTCTTT.